This T cell receptor (beta chain) was recorded in a study of CD8 T cells in ankylosing spondylitis. Study results and limitations: Matched synovial fluid from ankylosing spondylitis patients was reported to be enriched for disease-linked clones. Blood from ankylosing spondylitis patients appeared to carry a characteristic roughly 8-variant TCR beta motif. Disease-linked clones proved CD8+ and comparatively uncommon in peripheral blood.

This clonotype was seen many times. Antigen specificity is unknown. At one boundary the junction diverges from the germline segment, which might be a read error. In making TCR beta libraries, quantitative 5'-RACE with molecular barcodes was used. MiXCR was run by TCRdb on the 5' RACE reads, yielding one entry per CDR3 protein. The profile shows 240,000 or so distinct CDR3 sequences, over 8.5% of them singletons. CDR3 length: 16 residues. The germline CDR1 and CDR2 sequences are SGHAT and FQNNGV. V and J are TRBV11-2 and TRBJ2-2; D perhaps matches TRBD1 (6 bases). This TCR was sampled from a male donor with ankylosing spondylitis or in good health (not recorded which). Sequencing was done on a sample of blood, either unsorted or a sorted T cell fraction (not recorded which). CDR3 region: CASSLDRDRRIGELFF. In DNA form, the CDR3 reads TGTGCCAGCAGTTTAGACCGCGACAGGCGCATCGGGGAGCTGTTTTTT.